This entry lists 17 T cell receptor beta chains sequenced from one sample in a study of blood T cells in healthy people across ages. A second PCR of roughly 7 to 11 cycles used a sample-barcoded 5' primer and a J-beta primer mix. TCRdb recomputed calls from the 5' RACE reads with MiXCR, one row per CDR3 protein. This sample has hundreds of thousands of distinct CDR3 sequences; 25% to 30% occur once, and the top ten carry approximately 15%. The sequencing sample was made of blood. These receptors all come from a woman older than 75 in good health.

In its sample, this clonotype was seen once. The CDR3 region has the DNA TGTGCCACCAGTGACCCGGGGAGCGGGGTAGAGACCCAGTACTTC. Encoded protein: CATSDPGSGVETQYF. The chain is built from TRBV24-1 and TRBJ2-5; 7 nucleotides match TRBD2. Trimming took 4 bases from V and 4 from J; bases not matched to a gene: 8. The CDR3 contains 15 residues. CDR1 is KGHDR, CDR2 SFDVKD, per germline.

The chain carries TRBV9 and TRBJ1-1; a possible D gene is TRBD1 (5 bases). The germline V and J ends were trimmed by 3 bases and 2 bases, with 17 bases remaining between them. Per germline, CDR1 SGDLS and CDR2 YYNGEE. This CDR3 is built from 16 residues. The CDR3 DNA reads as TGTGCCAGCAGCGCCGTGACCCTCACAGGTAACACTGAAGCTTTCTTT. It encodes CASSAVTLTGNTEAFF.

This clonotype came up many times. J is TRBJ1-6 and V is TRBV7-2, with D unresolved. Trimming shortened V by 0 bases and J by 11 bases, and 5 bases separated the two germline ends. Germline loops: CDR1 SGHTA, CDR2 FQGNSA. This CDR3 has 12 residues. CDR3 sequence (DNA): TGTGCCAGCAGCTTAGCGATTCCACCCCTCCACTTT. Its protein is CASSLAIPPLHF.

The chain joins TRBV20-1 to TRBJ1-5, with D possibly TRBD1 on 5 matching bases. Per germline, CDR1 DFQATT and CDR2 SNEGSKA (reference sequence). The CDR3 is 17 amino acids. Trimming stripped 0 bases from V and 0 bases from J, with 15 bases between. CDR3 loop: CSARDFGRDGSNQPQHF. Written as DNA, the CDR3 is TGCAGTGCTAGAGATTTCGGTCGGGACGGTAGCAATCAGCCCCAGCATTTT.

This chain connects TRBV18 to TRBJ2-1, with unresolved D. Trimming left V 2 bases short and J 4 bases short, with 6 bases between. Germline CDR1 and CDR2: KGHSH and LQKENI. The CDR3 totals 13 residues. CDR3 amino acids: CASSPVGYNEQFF. CDR3 DNA: TGTGCCAGCTCACCAGTGGGGTACAATGAGCAGTTCTTC.

In its sample, this clonotype was seen a few times. The germline gene is not matched at one end of the junction; a read error may be the cause. The rearrangement joins TRBV7-8 to TRBJ1-5; D is uncertain. The CDR3 is 14 residues long. CDR1 and CDR2 (germline): SGHVS, FQNEAQ. CDR3 sequence: CASSLGQYNQPRHF. The CDR3, as DNA: TGTGCCAGCAGCTTAGGGCAGTACAATCAGCCCCGGCATTTT.

This sequence joins TRBV7-9 and TRBJ1-1; 7 bases match TRBD1. There are 13 residues in the CDR3. Germline loops: CDR1 SEHNR, CDR2 FQNEAQ (reference sequence). V trimming: 2 bases; J trimming: 5 bases; junction bases outside the gene matches: 2. CDR3: CASSLTGETEAFF. The CDR3 nucleotides are TGTGCCAGCAGCTTAACAGGGGAAACTGAAGCTTTCTTT.

As to this clonotype: A read error may explain this, as a much larger clone is one base away. The chain recombines TRBV11-2 with TRBJ2-2; D remains unclear. Germline loops: CDR1 SGHAT, CDR2 FQNNGV. Trimming took off 1 base at V and 6 bases at J, with 9 bases between the two ends. This CDR3 spans 14 amino acids. The CDR3 sequence: CASSLATNAGELFF. The CDR3 DNA is TGTGCCAGCAGCTTAGCCACTAACGCCGGGGAGCTGTTTTTT.

Turning to this clonotype: A much larger clone lies a single base off, so this may be a read error. This sequence joins TRBV18 and TRBJ2-3, with D perhaps being TRBD1 or TRBD2 (5 bases each). V was shortened by 11 bases and J by 1 base, with 16 bases between the two germline ends. The germline V gene encodes CDR1 KGHSH and CDR2 LQKENI. The CDR3 extends over 14 amino acids. CDR3 sequence reads: CAGHLGAGTDTQYF. DNA for the CDR3: TGTGCCGGCCACCTCGGGGCAGGCACAGATACGCAGTATTTT.

Only a few counts were recorded for this clonotype. J is TRBJ2-5 and V is TRBV15; weak D call: TRBD2 (5 bases). Trimming cost V 7 bases and J 7 bases, with 13 bases left between them. The V gene's germline CDR1 is LNHNV and CDR2 YYDKDF (reference sequence). This CDR3 contains 12 residues. For the CDR3, the DNA is TGTGCCACCACCCAGGACTGGGGGACCCAGTACTTC. Translated, it gives CATTQDWGTQYF.

The rearrangement links TRBV12-3 or TRBV12-4 to TRBJ1-1; 9 bases line up with TRBD1. The trim removed 5 bases at V and 5 bases at J, leaving 12 bases unmatched. The CDR3 covers 16 residues. The CDR3 DNA is TGTGCCAGCAGTCCCACCCTAGGACAGGGGAATACTGAAGCTTTCTTT. Translation: CASSPTLGQGNTEAFF.

The V and J genes are TRBV7-2 and TRBJ1-1; D not certain. The V end lost 5 bases, the J end lost 4 bases, and 11 bases lay between the germline ends. This CDR3 is 13 amino acids long. Germline assignment: CDR1 SGHTA and CDR2 FQGNSA. CDR3: CASSPPGVTEAFF. CDR3 in DNA: TGTGCCAGCAGCCCCCCCGGGGTCACTGAAGCTTTCTTT.

This clonotype was found many times. The rearrangement links TRBV5-5 to TRBJ2-5; unclear D gene. The V end was cut by 7 bases, the J end by 1 base, with 11 bases between. This CDR3 spans 13 amino acids. Germline V gives CDR1 SGHKS, CDR2 YYEKEE (reference sequence). In DNA form, the CDR3 reads TGTGCCAGCCATACACAGTCCCAAGAGACCCAGTACTTC. Translation gives CASHTQSQETQYF.

CDR3 protein: CAWDRENTEAFF. CDR3 nucleotides: TGTGCCTGGGACAGGGAGAACACTGAAGCTTTCTTT. The rearrangement joins TRBV30 to TRBJ1-1, with 7 positions matching TRBD1. J lost 1 base, V lost 5 bases, and 1 base had no gene match. The CDR3 length is 12 residues. The germline V gene encodes CDR1 GTSNPN and CDR2 SVGIG (reference sequence).

The rearrangement joins TRBV7-2 to TRBJ2-5; 9 bases align to TRBD2. The end of the DNA aligns better with TRBJ2-7, so the J call may be wrong. Germline V gene data show CDR1 as SGHTA and CDR2 as FQGNSA. The CDR3 is 15 amino acids. Here the CDR3 reads CASSLIAGEVYEQYF. In DNA form, the CDR3 reads TGTGCCAGCAGCTTGATAGCGGGGGAGGTCTACGAGCAGTACTTC.

This clonotype was seen a handful of times. The chain joins TRBV5-1 to TRBJ2-2; D is uncertain. Germline CDR1 SGHRS, CDR2 YFSETQ. This CDR3 region has 11 residues. V dropped 6 bases and J dropped 8 bases, with 8 bases sitting between them. Here the CDR3 DNA reads TGCGCCAGCACGCTTAGGGGGGAGCTGTTTTTT. Amino acid sequence: CASTLRGELFF.

This clonotype was observed at least ten times. V and J are TRBV7-2 and TRBJ2-5; D not certain. Per the germline V gene, CDR1 is SGHTA and CDR2 is FQGNSA. Deletions cut 1 base from V and 5 bases from J, with 8 bases between. CDR3 length equals 13 residues. The CDR3: CASSLVRAETQYF. Here the CDR3 DNA reads TGTGCCAGCAGCTTAGTTAGGGCGGAGACCCAGTACTTC.